There are a few counts of the clone carrying this TCR beta chain. What it binds is unknown. The CDR3 runs 14 residues. Looked up from germline, CDR1 is MDHEN and CDR2 is SYDVKM. Deletions cut 5 bases from V and 5 bases from J, with 14 bases between. The sample originates from a study of identical twins. Study-level results: Conclusions came from cross-sectional statistical analysis, not from following the same donors. For zero-insertion analyses, partial confounding could come from invariant MAIT and iNKT cells.

Each CDR3 protein is one row after TCRdb ran MiXCR on the 5' RACE reads. The table records some 710,000 distinct CDR3 sequences, around 6% of them present only once. The J gene is TRBJ2-3, the V gene TRBV28; D possibly corresponds to TRBD2 (6 bases). The sequencing sample was made of naive T cells sorted from blood. The receptor was isolated from a man between 18 and 29 years old in good health. The CDR3 is CASSTPEGQDTQYF. In nucleotides, the CDR3 is TGTGCCAGCAGTACCCCGGAGGGCCAAGATACGCAGTATTTT.